Following are 22 T cell receptor beta chains from one sample sequenced in a study of regulatory T cells in long-lasting Graves disease. Building of the TCR beta libraries involved iRepertoire HTBI primers and Arm-PCR of CDR3 regions. MiXCR, applied by TCRdb to the multiplex PCR reads, yields one record per CDR3 protein. The data show about 520,000 distinct CDR3 sequences, about 12% seen once. The time point denotes: newly diagnosed GD, antithyroid drugs for less than 3 months. Researchers made the TCR library from RNA that was extracted from PBMCs. The data were also submitted as part of a second study, on T cells in Graves' hyperthyroidism and ophthalmopathy.

The sequences come from peripheral blood mononuclear cells (PBMCs), collected at new diagnosis, from a patient treated with antithyroid drugs. All receptors come from a woman aged 30 to 39 with Graves disease.

This clonotype was counted ten times or more. V gene TRBV19 combines with J gene TRBJ2-7; no clear D gene. Germline-derived CDR1 and CDR2 are LNHDA and SQIVND (reference sequence). The CDR3 sequence is 12 residues long. V was trimmed by 10 bases and J by 2 bases, leaving 12 bases between them. The CDR3, as DNA: TGTGCCACGTCTGGGCGACCCTACGAGCAGTACTTC. Translating it yields CATSGRPYEQYF.

This clonotype has a handful of counts. The CDR3 loop is CASSITGGRNQPQHF. As DNA, the CDR3 is TGTGCCAGCAGTATTACAGGTGGGAGAAATCAGCCCCAGCATTTT. The V gene is TRBV6-1, the J gene TRBJ1-5; D is perhaps TRBD1 (5 bases). Trimming took 5 bases from V and 4 from J, leaving 15 bases between them. CDR1 is MNHNS and CDR2 is SASEGT in the germline V gene. The CDR3 covers 15 residues.

This clonotype was counted at least ten times. J is TRBJ2-6 and V is TRBV2, with D uncertain. Trimming cost V 6 bases and J 1 base, with 4 bases left between them. Germline lookup yields CDR1 SNHLY and CDR2 FYNNEI. The length of the CDR3 is 13 residues. CDR3 in DNA: TGTGCCAGCAGAGGGTCTGGGGCCAACGTCCTGACTTTC. It encodes CASRGSGANVLTF.

This clonotype occurred many times. The V call is TRBV5-1, the J call TRBJ1-1, with a tentative D call TRBD1 (5 bases). V was trimmed by 0 bases and J by 3 bases, leaving 24 bases between them. Germline V gene lookup returns CDR1 SGHRS and CDR2 YFSETQ. The CDR3 sequence is 19 residues long. DNA of the CDR3: TGCGCCAGCAGCTTGGTCCCCCTATCGTCAGCAGGGAGTCACACTGAAGCTTTCTTT. This encodes CASSLVPLSSAGSHTEAFF.

This clonotype was counted ten times or more. The genes are TRBV11-2 and TRBJ2-1, with TRBD2 matching 9 bases. Per germline, CDR1 SGHAT and CDR2 FQNNGV. Losses at the gene ends were 1 base for V and 8 bases for J; bases not matched to a gene: 6. This CDR3 contains 15 residues. CDR3 sequence reads: CASSLAAGGPYEQFF. CDR3 coding DNA: TGTGCCAGCAGCTTAGCGGCGGGAGGGCCATATGAGCAGTTCTTC. The entire variable domain, with the rest obtained from reference TRBV11-2 and TRBJ2-1, is as follows: EAGVAQSPRYKIIEKRQSVAFWCNPISGHATLYWYQQILGQGPKLLIQFQNNGVVDDSQLPKDRFSAERLKGVDSTLKIQPAKLEDSAVYLCASSLAAGGPYEQFFGPGTRLTVL.

V and J are TRBV7-6 and TRBJ2-1; 8 bases map to TRBD2. The CDR3 is 14 amino acids. V dropped 2 bases and J dropped 12; count of bases not matched to a gene: 9. The germline V gene has CDR1 SGHVS and CDR2 FNYEAQ. The CDR3 loop is CASSLSRASGPQFF. The CDR3, as DNA: TGTGCCAGCAGCTTATCTCGCGCTAGCGGGCCGCAGTTCTTC.

At least ten counts were recorded for this clonotype. The chain combines TRBV20-1 with TRBJ2-7, with 8 bases that match TRBD2. Germline V CDR1 and CDR2: DFQATT, SNEGSKA (reference sequence). Germline trimming cut 0 bases from V and 6 bases from J; bases unmatched to any gene: 4. This CDR3 is 13 amino acids long. Written as DNA, the CDR3 is TGCAGTGCTAGAGATCTTAGCGGGACCGAGCAGTACTTC. Translated: CSARDLSGTEQYF.

This clonotype was observed a handful of times. Its ends do not fully match the called genes, so a read error is possible. The chain uses TRBV24-1 and TRBJ2-1, with a tentative D call TRBD1 (6 bases). Per the germline V gene, CDR1 is KGHDR and CDR2 is SFDVKD. This CDR3 comprises 16 residues. This CDR3 reads CATNDAPGVGYNEQFF. The CDR3, as DNA: TGTGCCACCAATGATGCCCCAGGGGTCGGCTACAATGAGCAGTTCTTC.

This clonotype was picked up many times. The chain links TRBV7-3 to TRBJ1-6, with D uncertain. V shed 8 bases and J shed 0 bases, with 11 bases lying between them. The V gene's germline CDR1 is SGHTA and CDR2 FQGTGA. This CDR3 contains 15 residues. DNA of the CDR3: TGTGCCAGCGTCGTCCTGAGCTCCTATAATTCACCCCTCCACTTT. This gives the protein CASVVLSSYNSPLHF.

This clonotype occurred a few times. The chain uses TRBV7-8 and TRBJ2-7; a possible D gene is TRBD1 (5 bases). The CDR3 spans 13 residues. Germline V CDR1 and CDR2: SGHVS, FQNEAQ. V shed 7 bases and J shed 0 bases, with 10 bases lying between them. Written as DNA, the CDR3 is TGTGCCAGCAAGGACAAAGCCTCCTACGAGCAGTACTTC. It encodes CASKDKASYEQYF.

This clonotype has a single count. The rearrangement links TRBV10-3 to TRBJ2-1, with TRBD2 identical over 13 bases. There are 15 residues in the CDR3. With V trimmed by 6 bases and J by 8 bases, 7 bases remained unmatched. The germline V gene encodes CDR1 ENHRY and CDR2 SYGVKD. The chain's CDR3 is CAISLGLAGADEQFF. CDR3 DNA sequence: TGTGCCATCAGCCTCGGACTAGCGGGAGCGGATGAGCAGTTCTTC.

In this sample, this clonotype turned up a few times. The rearrangement uses TRBV6-1 and TRBJ2-7; TRBD1 agrees at 8 bases. Germline V gene sequence: CDR1 MNHNS, CDR2 SASEGT. The V and J ends lost 6 bases and 6 bases, in that order; junction bases with no gene match: 10. The CDR3 is made up of 14 amino acids. The CDR3: CASSATGGWGEQYF. For the CDR3, the DNA is TGTGCCAGCAGCGCAACAGGGGGTTGGGGCGAGCAGTACTTC.

The chain combines TRBV29-1 with TRBJ2-6, with D hard to call. Trimming took off 5 bases at V and 2 bases at J, with 7 bases between the two ends. Germline V gives CDR1 SQVTM, CDR2 ANQGSEA. The CDR3 consists of 13 residues. CDR3 nucleotides: TGCAGCGTTCGAGAGACTGGGGCCAACGTCCTGACTTTC. Translating gives CSVRETGANVLTF.

As for this clonotype: A much larger clonotype is one base distant, so this may be a read error. V gene TRBV6-1 combines with J gene TRBJ1-2; 9 nucleotides align to TRBD1. CDR3 length: 12 amino acids. The germline gives CDR1 MNHNS, CDR2 SASEGT. The CDR3 nucleotides read TGTGTCGCCACCGGGACAGGGCACCTCTACACCTTC. Its protein is CVATGTGHLYTF.

At least ten counts were recorded for this clonotype. The chain combines TRBV5-8 with TRBJ1-6; D is possibly TRBD1 (6 bases). The CDR3 spans 15 residues. Germline V gives CDR1 SGHTS, CDR2 YDEGEE. The V end was cut by 0 bases, the J end by 10 bases, with 14 bases between. DNA of the CDR3: TGTGCCAGCAGCTTGGTCCGCAGGGGTCGGTCACCCCTCCACTTT. It yields the protein CASSLVRRGRSPLHF. Full variable domain (missing parts from reference TRBV5-8 and TRBJ1-6): EAGVTQSPTHLIKTRGQQATLRCSPISGHTSVYWYQQALGLGLQFLLWYDEGEERNRGNFPPRFSGRQFPNYSSELNVNALELEDSALYLCASSLVRRGRSPLHFGNGTRLTVT.

This clonotype was picked up many times. The chain recombines TRBV14 with TRBJ1-1; D call uncertain. Trimming took off 1 base at V and 3 bases at J, with 18 bases between the two ends. The CDR3 loop spans 17 amino acids. Germline-derived CDR1 and CDR2 are SGHDN and FVKESK. The CDR3 here is CASSQVPPFFGDTEAFF. CDR3 bases: TGTGCCAGCAGCCAAGTGCCACCTTTCTTCGGGGACACTGAAGCTTTCTTT.

This clonotype was found many times. The chain joins TRBV5-1 to TRBJ1-4; 8 bases line up with TRBD1. The junction had 9 bases not matched to a gene; V was cut back by 0 bases and J by 8 bases. The germline gives CDR1 SGHRS, CDR2 YFSETQ. This CDR3 contains 16 residues. The CDR3: CASSLAGTGGGEKLFF. CDR3 nucleotide sequence: TGCGCCAGCAGCTTGGCCGGAACAGGGGGAGGGGAAAAACTGTTTTTT.

The J gene is TRBJ2-6, the V gene TRBV6-5; D is unresolved. The CDR3 totals 17 residues. The germline gives CDR1 MNHEY, CDR2 SVGAGI. Trimming pared 0 bases from V and 0 bases from J, leaving 9 bases between. The CDR3 here is CASSYSTVYSGANVLTF. CDR3 DNA: TGTGCCAGCAGTTACTCGACGGTGTACTCTGGGGCCAACGTCCTGACTTTC.

This clonotype was detected many times. The chain joins TRBV5-6 to TRBJ1-5, with 9 bases fitting TRBD1. With V trimmed by 3 bases and J by 2 bases, 12 bases remained unmatched. The CDR3 runs 18 residues. CDR1 and CDR2 (germline): SGHDT, YYEEEE. CDR3 sequence: CASSSDRGNGAGNQPQHF. The CDR3 DNA is TGTGCCAGCAGCTCGGACAGGGGAAATGGGGCGGGCAATCAGCCCCAGCATTTT.

This clonotype was seen at least ten times. The chain is built from TRBV3-1 and TRBJ1-2; weak D call: TRBD1 (6 bases). CDR3 length equals 14 residues. Per germline, CDR1 LGHDT and CDR2 YNNKEL (reference sequence). Trimming cost V 1 base and J 4 bases, with 10 bases left between them. CDR3 sequence: CASSQVARGYGYTF. In DNA form, the CDR3 reads TGTGCCAGCAGCCAAGTCGCCAGGGGCTATGGCTACACCTTC.

This clonotype was detected ten times or more. The gene calls are TRBV20-1 and TRBJ1-6, with 7 bases lining up with TRBD1. This CDR3 comprises 15 residues. Germline V lookup: CDR1 DFQATT, CDR2 SNEGSKA (reference sequence). J gave up 8 bases and V 1 base, and 8 bases lay outside the gene matches. CDR3 loop: CSARVPGTVHSPLHF. The CDR3 nucleotides are TGCAGTGCTAGAGTCCCCGGGACAGTGCATTCACCCCTCCACTTT.

This clonotype was recorded many times. The chain couples TRBV29-1 to TRBJ2-1, with 8 nucleotides matching TRBD1. From germline, CDR1 is SQVTM and CDR2 ANQGSEA. V gave up 6 bases and J gave up 4 bases; unmatched junction bases: 11. The CDR3 is made up of 15 amino acids. CDR3 DNA sequence: TGCAGCGTGAGAGCCGGGACAGGACATTACAATGAGCAGTTCTTC. Its protein is CSVRAGTGHYNEQFF.